Listed below are T cell receptor beta chains from one sample, sequenced in a study of control samples from healthy donors and cancer patients. The data were produced by immunoSEQ multiplex PCR, yet TCRdb's version contains in-frame clones alone and is incomplete. The sample consists of more than 110,000 clones, around 90% of them appearing once. Material for sequencing was blood. These TCRs come from a man aged 30-40 years in good health. Each CDR3 is given with its conserved first and last residue.

J gene | V gene | CDR3 protein
TRBJ1-4 | TRBV27 | CASSLSSGREKLFF
TRBJ1-1 | TRBV29-1 | CSVYDRPVDREAFF
TRBJ2-1 | TRBV28 | CASRDRTIRPPNEQFF
TRBJ1-4 | TRBV13 | CASSLGAGGASNEKLFF
TRBJ1-2 | TRBV14 | CASRRSGVHGYTF
TRBJ2-2 | TRBV28 | CASSLRQGARAGELFF
TRBJ1-1 | TRBV6-2/TRBV6-3 | CASSYPGQGHTEAFF
TRBJ2-7 | TRBV4-1 | CASSTSGRARSYEQYF
TRBJ2-1 | TRBV6-2/TRBV6-3 | CASSYSKLAGGSYNEQFF
TRBJ2-7 | TRBV7-2 | CASSLQGGQSSYEQYF
TRBJ1-3 | TRBV7-9 | CASRGRKGSSGNTIYF
TRBJ2-5 | TRBV19 | CASSMELGLGETQYF
TRBJ2-5 | TRBV30 | CAWKLAGAETQYF
TRBJ2-2 | TRBV6-5 | CASSQLAGSSGELFF
TRBJ1-5 | TRBV7-2 | CASSNRQGYQPQHF
TRBJ1-1 | TRBV19 | CASRNPVGGARNTEAFF
TRBJ2-1 | TRBV24-1 | CATSETSGRRSYNEQFF
TRBJ2-5 | TRBV2 | CASSLIGNQFETQYF
TRBJ1-3 | TRBV14 | CASRRGAGSGNTIYF
TRBJ1-3 | TRBV4-2 | CASSQGRAGTVVGNTIYF
TRBJ1-2 | TRBV24-1 | CATSDLEGPFTGYTF
TRBJ2-2 | TRBV7-2 | CASSLGGAGTGELFF
TRBJ2-7 | TRBV6-1 | CASSEAGTGGFEQYF
TRBJ2-1 | TRBV11-2 | CASSSGFTRYNEQFF
TRBJ1-2 | TRBV18 | CASSPQLGGSVSYGYTF
TRBJ1-6 | TRBV28 | CASNQGTPNNSPLHF
TRBJ2-2 | TRBV4-1 | CASRPRGQGAGELFF
TRBJ2-2 | TRBV7-8 | CASSFGKRGGELFF
TRBJ1-1 | TRBV30 | CAWSAWGTRNTEAFF
TRBJ2-1 | TRBV29-1 | CSVHRGSLGGNEQFF
TRBJ2-7 | TRBV18 | CASSQLPKGTAYEQYF
TRBJ2-5 | TRBV7-2 | CASSSSTGRGRKGETQYF
TRBJ2-3 | TRBV11-3 | CASSPGTSGNTDTQYF
TRBJ1-1 | TRBV6-5 | CASSRPGGTEAFF
TRBJ2-1 | TRBV5-4 | CASSLAGGSWNEQFF
TRBJ1-5 | TRBV12-3/TRBV12-4 | CASSGVLHQPQHF
TRBJ1-4 | TRBV3-1/TRBV3-2 | CASSQDWGVTEKLFF
TRBJ2-1 | TRBV20-1 | CSARDLAGALF
TRBJ1-5 | TRBV18 | CASSPTGTASNQPQHF
TRBJ2-7 | TRBV27 | CASSLRQGSYEQYF
TRBJ2-7 | TRBV9 | CASSDGPTDSYEQYF
TRBJ2-2 | TRBV6-5 | CASSYVYTGELFF
TRBJ2-7 | TRBV5-8 | CASSFGHHRGAWEQYF
TRBJ1-2 | TRBV4-1 | CASSQPGQSSYGYTF
TRBJ2-1 | TRBV27 | CASSLTGNGEQFF
TRBJ1-4 | TRBV27 | CASSPRTGVNEKLFF
TRBJ2-3 | TRBV29-1 | CSVAQGDQYF
TRBJ1-2 | TRBV28 | CATYVGRASGYTF
TRBJ1-1 | TRBV3-1/TRBV3-2 | CASSQGPGGASTEAFF
TRBJ2-6 | TRBV11-2 | CASSVYNSGANVLTF
TRBJ2-5 | TRBV6-5 | CASSISGQVQETQYF
TRBJ1-2 | TRBV11-2 | CASSQDRVAHGYTF